This entry lists 8 T cell receptor beta chains sequenced from one sample in a study of T cell responses to AZD1222 COVID-19 vaccine (dated by TCRdb to the early 2020s). The time point label corresponds to: baseline before first vaccination. Libraries were made using the immunoSEQ multiplex PCR assay. TCRdb took this table from immuneACCESS and kept in-frame rearrangements with V and J called. Such tables lack part of the clones; where checked against another copy, unresolved V genes explain under half of the gap, and the rest is unexplained. The sample table records around 92,000 clones; around 90% of these occur just once. The ten largest clones take up 7.5% of the sample. The source was peripheral blood, collected on day 0 of AZD1222 vaccination. The receptors stem from an adult in good health.

This clone was detected only once. The chain links TRBV5-1 to TRBJ2-1; the match to TRBD1 covers 8 bases. The CDR3 spans 18 residues. The junction had 12 bases not matched to a gene; V was cut back by 2 bases and J by 2 bases. Germline-derived CDR1 and CDR2 are SGHRS and YFSETQ. CDR3 nucleotides: TGCGCCAGCAGCTTAACAGGGGGGTTCGAGGTGGCCTACAATGAGCAGTTCTTC. It encodes CASSLTGGFEVAYNEQFF.

V usage is TRBV28 and J usage is TRBJ1-5, with 8 positions matching TRBD1. CDR1 is MDHEN, CDR2 SYDVKM, per germline. V lost 5 bases to trimming and J lost 7 bases; unmatched junction nucleotides: 7. The CDR3 loop spans 14 amino acids. CDR3 region: CASSMLTGAQPQHF. The CDR3 bases are TGTGCCAGCAGTATGTTGACAGGGGCACAGCCCCAGCATTTT.

This clone occurred a few times. The chain carries TRBV4-2 and TRBJ2-7; tentative D call: TRBD2 (7 bases). V shed 0 bases and J shed 4 bases, with 16 bases lying between them. Germline V lookup: CDR1 LGHNA, CDR2 YNFKEQ. The length of the CDR3 is 16 residues. CDR3 bases: TGTGCCAGCAGCCAAGATATGGGGGGGGGCCTGTACGAGCAGTACTTC. Translation: CASSQDMGGGLYEQYF.

CDR3 coding DNA: TGTGCCAGCAGCCGGCGAGGCCCGGATACGCAGTATTTT. This gives the protein CASSRRGPDTQYF. V and J are TRBV6-2 or TRBV6-3 and TRBJ2-3; D gene unclear. There are 13 residues in the CDR3. V was trimmed by 6 bases and J by 6 bases, leaving 13 bases between them. From germline, CDR1 is MNHEY and CDR2 SVGEGT.

The chain recombines TRBV7-2 with TRBJ1-2; D call uncertain. Germline CDR1 reads SGHTA; CDR2 reads FQGNSA. This CDR3 comprises 14 residues. The ends were cut back, 7 bases at V and 6 bases at J, with 18 bases in the middle. The CDR3 spells CASTPRTLGNGYTF. The CDR3 nucleotides are TGTGCCAGCACCCCCCGGACCCTCGGTAATGGCTACACCTTC.

The V gene is TRBV5-1, the J gene TRBJ2-3; D possibly corresponds to TRBD2 (6 bases). Between the trimmed V and J ends, which lost 3 bases and 6 bases, there was a span of 20 bases. The CDR3 contains 16 residues. Germline CDR1 reads SGHRS; CDR2 reads YFSETQ. Written as DNA, the CDR3 is TGCGCCAGCAGCTCCACCTTCAGCGGGCCAGGGGATACGCAGTATTTT. Its protein product is CASSSTFSGPGDTQYF.

The V call is TRBV7-9, the J call TRBJ1-6; D uncertain. This CDR3 has 14 residues. Germline CDR1 and CDR2: SEHNR and FQNEAQ (reference sequence). Trimming stripped 2 bases from V and 10 bases from J, with 12 bases between. The CDR3 nucleotides are TGTGCCAGCAGCTTAAAGGATTCTCGGTCACCCCTCCACTTT. Residues: CASSLKDSRSPLHF.

V gene TRBV5-4 combines with J gene TRBJ1-2; 7 bases line up with TRBD1. Germline V lookup: CDR1 SGHNT, CDR2 YYREEE (reference sequence). The trim removed 4 bases at V and 4 bases at J, leaving 7 bases unmatched. This CDR3 contains 14 residues. CDR3 sequence (DNA): TGTGCCAGCAGCCCCCCGGGACAGTTCTATGGCTACACCTTC. As protein: CASSPPGQFYGYTF. Filled out from reference TRBV5-4 and TRBJ1-2, the complete variable domain reads ETGVTQSPTHLIKTRGQQVTLRCSSQSGHNTVSWYQQALGQGPQFIFQYYREEENGRGNFPPRFSGLQFPNYSSELNVNALELDDSALYLCASSPPGQFYGYTFGSGTRLTVV.